Listed below are T cell receptor beta chains from one sample, sequenced in a study of blood T cells in healthy people across ages. TCRdb re-analysed the 5' RACE reads in MiXCR, keeping a single row per CDR3 protein. The sample includes nearly 800,000 distinct CDR3 sequences, 20% to 30% of them seen just once. These data also formed part of another study, on T cells of mothers and their children.

Material for sequencing was blood. The receptors were gathered from a boy younger than 18 in good health. CDR3s include the opening cysteine and the closing phenylalanine or tryptophan. The D gene is left open where the match is weak.

D	V	J	CDR3
TRBD2	TRBV7-9	-	CASSETSGRINEQFF
-	TRBV7-3	TRBJ2-3	CASKETDTQYF
-	TRBV7-2	TRBJ2-1	CASSSDRSYNEQFF
-	TRBV5-6	TRBJ2-4	CASSWQGGKNIQYF
TRBD1	TRBV7-9	TRBJ2-5	CASSLAGQGPAGEQYF
-	TRBV28	TRBJ2-3	CASTARTDTQYF
-	TRBV3-1	TRBJ2-1	CASSPDLPGLSYNEQFF
-	TRBV29-1	-	CSVVRAGTYEQYF
-	TRBV25-1	TRBJ2-1	CASSESIGGNEQFF
TRBD1	TRBV9	TRBJ1-4	CASSAGTGGNEKLFF
-	TRBV5-1	TRBJ1-4	CASSRGVGEKLFF
TRBD2	TRBV5-1	TRBJ2-3	CASSWGTSGRTDTQYF
-	TRBV3-1	TRBJ1-2	CALSGRGYGYTF
TRBD1	TRBV29-1	TRBJ1-2	CSVPAGTGSGYGYTF
TRBD2	TRBV7-2	TRBJ2-7	CASSFLAGGTYEQYF
TRBD1	TRBV7-2	TRBJ2-7	CASSSRQGDYEQYF
-	TRBV11-2	TRBJ2-5	CASTFLTDQETQYF
-	TRBV6-5	TRBJ1-1	CASSYGGPGFEAFF
TRBD2	TRBV6-5	TRBJ2-1	CASRSRLAGGQEFF
-	TRBV10-3	TRBJ2-5	CAIGQAQETRYF
-	TRBV20-1	TRBJ1-1	CSARDGTQGPEAFF
-	TRBV28	TRBJ1-4	CASTRQVEKEKLFF
TRBD2	TRBV20-1	TRBJ2-7	CSASEREAPEQYF
TRBD2	TRBV4-1	TRBJ2-4	CASSQLVSGSDLAKNIQYF
-	TRBV15	TRBJ2-5	CATGRAYGTQYF
-	TRBV5-6	TRBJ1-1	CASSSGSGGRIMNTEAFF